This TCR beta chain comes out of a study of OX40 agonist ivuxolimab in advanced cancers. This clone was detected a few times. The method was immunoSEQ multiplex PCR; TCRdb's version includes in-frame clones alone and lacks a portion of them. The data show tens of thousands of clones, around nine tenths seen once. Germline lookup yields CDR1 SGHTA and CDR2 FQGTGA. V was cut by 4 bases and J by 4 bases, with 11 bases left in between. CDR3 length: 13 amino acids. The sequencing used CD4+ or CD8+ T cells sorted from blood, collected in a trial of the OX40 agonist ivuxolimab. The TCR was taken from an adult with an advanced solid tumor such as melanoma, head and neck, liver or kidney cancer. The V gene is TRBV7-3, the J gene TRBJ2-7; D call uncertain. The CDR3 DNA reads TGTGCCAGCAGCTCCCAGGACGGATACGAGCAGTACTTC. It is translated as CASSSQDGYEQYF.